What follows are 5 T cell receptor beta chains derived from one specimen sequenced in a study of shared clonotypes between healthy human individuals (dated by TCRdb to 2020 to 2022). Library generation was performed with the immunoSEQ multiplex PCR assay. TCRdb took over this immuneACCESS table, retaining in-frame rearrangements with V and J assigned. Such tables are incomplete; in checked studies, under half of the missing clones stem from an unresolved V gene, and the remainder is unexplained. Here the sample has some 1,400,000 clones; roughly 97% occur a single time. Roughly 1.2% of the sample belongs to the ten largest clones. Sequencing was performed on naive CD4+ T cells sorted from blood. The cell subset or site label corresponds to: CD45RA+ positively selected. Source of these receptors: a young man in good health.

The CDR3 region is CAFSVRDNLSYGYTF. CDR3 coding DNA: TGTGCCTTCTCAGTCCGGGACAATTTATCCTATGGCTACACCTTC. The chain employs TRBV5-4 and TRBJ1-2; D is possibly TRBD1 (6 bases). This CDR3 region has 15 residues. Germline V lookup: CDR1 SGHNT, CDR2 YYREEE (reference sequence). V gave up 10 bases and J gave up 4 bases, with 23 bases separating them.

This rearrangement joins TRBV5-6 to TRBJ1-2; weak D call: TRBD1 (5 bases). The CDR3 consists of 14 residues. Germline V gene sequence: CDR1 SGHDT, CDR2 YYEEEE. V lost 4 bases to trimming and J lost 7 bases, with 17 bases between them. In nucleotides, the CDR3 is TGTGCCAGCAGCCCTCGGCCAGGGAGGGGTGGCTACACCTTC. It codes for CASSPRPGRGGYTF.

The chain couples TRBV28 to TRBJ1-5; 7 bases agree with TRBD1. Germline CDR1 MDHEN, CDR2 SYDVKM. This CDR3 region has 14 residues. The J segment lost 1 base and the V segment lost 6 bases, leaving 3 bases of the junction unmatched. The DNA for the CDR3 is TGTGCCAGCAGGATGACAGGGAGCAATCAGCCCCAGCATTTT. Encoded protein: CASRMTGSNQPQHF.

This chain connects TRBV7-9 to TRBJ2-3, with D perhaps TRBD1 or TRBD2 (7 bases each). Germline CDR1 SEHNR, CDR2 FQNEAQ (reference sequence). The V gene lost 6 bases and the J gene lost 2 bases, with 18 bases spanning the gap. This CDR3 region has 16 residues. CDR3 nucleotide sequence: TGTGCCAGCAGGGGACTACAGGGGATAGACACAGATACGCAGTATTTT. Residues: CASRGLQGIDTDTQYF.

The gene calls are TRBV19 and TRBJ1-1; TRBD1 is a possible D gene (6 bases). Deletions cut 4 bases from V and 1 base from J, with 13 bases between. Germline V gene sequence: CDR1 LNHDA, CDR2 SQIVND (reference sequence). The CDR3 runs to 15 residues. The CDR3: CASSTVRGGNTEAFF. For the CDR3, the DNA is TGTGCCAGTAGTACAGTCAGAGGGGGGAACACTGAAGCTTTCTTT.